This is a list of T cell receptor beta chains from one sample in a study of blood T cell repertoires in COVID-19. Repertoires were generated with immunoSEQ multiplex PCR, while TCRdb's copy carries only in-frame clones and drops some. The repertoire includes some 300,000 clones, approximately 89% of them detected once, and roughly a tenth sits in the top ten. Input material: PBMCs or T cells enriched from blood (not recorded which). The receptors derive from a woman between 25 and 40 years old who had recovered from COVID-19. The CDR3 runs from the conserved cysteine through the conserved F or W. Fields, in order: J gene, V gene, clone size, D gene, CDR3 DNA, CDR3 protein. The D gene is left open where the match is weak. The listing skips clone size in some rows; elsewhere it reads once, few, many or a size class.

>TRBJ2-2|TRBV9|.|TRBD2
TGTGCCAGCAGCGACTCAACCGGGACTAGCAACACCGGGGAGCTGTTTTTT
CASSDSTGTSNTGELFF
>TRBJ2-3|TRBV28|once|TRBD2
TGTGCCAGCAAACTAGCGGGAGGCCTGAGCACAGATACGCAGTATTTT
CASKLAGGLSTDTQYF
>TRBJ1-2|TRBV6-5|once|.
TGTGCCAGCAGCCAAATGGGGGCGAAAGGTGGCTACACCTTC
CASSQMGAKGGYTF
>TRBJ2-7|TRBV7-2|.|.
TGTGCCAGCAGCTTAGATCTAGCAAGCGAGCAGTACTTC
CASSLDLASEQYF
>TRBJ2-3|TRBV7-2|.|.
TGTGCCAGCAGCTTAACCTGGACAGAAAGTTCTAGCACAGATACGCAGTATTTT
CASSLTWTESSSTDTQYF
>TRBJ2-7|TRBV5-1|.|TRBD1
TGCGCCAGCAGCTTGGTGGCAGGGGGCGCCGAGCAGTACTTC
CASSLVAGGAEQYF
>TRBJ1-4|TRBV18|.|.
TGTGCCAGCTCACCAGGCTCCGATGAAAAACTGTTTTTT
CASSPGSDEKLFF
>TRBJ1-1|TRBV27|.|.
TGTGCCAGCAGTTCACCCCCACGAGCTGACACTGAAGCTTTCTTT
CASSSPPRADTEAFF
>TRBJ2-1|TRBV10-1|.|TRBD2
TGCGCCAGCAGTGTGGGACTAGCGGCCTACAATGAGCAGTTCTTC
CASSVGLAAYNEQFF
>TRBJ2-7|TRBV12-5|once|.
TGTGCTAGTGGTTTGGTACGAGAGACAGGTAACTCCTACGAGCAGTACTTC
CASGLVRETGNSYEQYF
>TRBJ1-5|TRBV9|once|.
TGTGCCAGCAGCGTAGATATCGATCAGCCCCAGCATTTT
CASSVDIDQPQHF
>TRBJ1-3|TRBV19|.|TRBD1
TGTGCCAGTAGTCCCAATCGACAGGGGGCTGGAAACACCATATATTTT
CASSPNRQGAGNTIYF
>TRBJ1-1|TRBV7-9|.|TRBD1
TGTGCCAGCAGCTTCATGGACAGGGGGCATTTAGCTTTCTTT
CASSFMDRGHLAFF
>TRBJ1-4|TRBV25-1|.|.
TGTGCCAGCAGTGTGACAGGTACAGAAAAACTGTTTTTT
CASSVTGTEKLFF
>TRBJ2-5|TRBV7-9|once|TRBD2
TGTGCCAGCAGCTTAGGAGGATCTAGCGGGACTCAAGAGACCCAGTACTTC
CASSLGGSSGTQETQYF
>TRBJ2-7|TRBV9|.|.
TGTGCCAGCAGCGTAGGCAGGGAAGTAGACGAGCAGTACTTC
CASSVGREVDEQYF
>TRBJ2-1|TRBV7-9|.|.
TGTGCCAGCAGTTTTGACAGACTGCAGTTCTTC
CASSFDRLQFF
>TRBJ2-1|TRBV7-9|.|.
TGTGCCAGCAGTTCAGGCCCGAATGAGCAGTTCTTC
CASSSGPNEQFF
>TRBJ2-5|TRBV5-1|.|.
TGCGCCAGCAGCTTGGGTACGGAAGAGACCCAGTACTTC
CASSLGTEETQYF
>TRBJ2-7|TRBV18|once|TRBD1
TGTGCCAGCTCACCACGAGGGGGCGCCGGCGAGCAGTACTTC
CASSPRGGAGEQYF
>TRBJ2-7|TRBV6-1|.|.
TGTGCCAGCAGTGAAACAACCTTTAGCGGTAGGGGATCCTACGAGCAGTACTTC
CASSETTFSGRGSYEQYF
>TRBJ2-1|TRBV7-9|.|TRBD1
TGTGCCAGCAGCTCGCCGGGACAGGGCTACAATGAGCAGTTCTTC
CASSSPGQGYNEQFF
>TRBJ2-1|TRBV7-3|.|TRBD1
TGTGCCAGCAGCCCGGACAGGGCCAATGAGCAGTTCTTC
CASSPDRANEQFF
>TRBJ2-1|TRBV30|.|.
TGTGCCTGGAGTGTACGAGGGGACTCCTTGGTGGTGGGGGAGCAGTTCTTC
CAWSVRGDSLVVGEQFF
>TRBJ2-1|TRBV11-1|.|.
TGTGCCAGCAGCTCCGGAGGCCCAGACTCCTACAATGAGCAGTTCTTC
CASSSGGPDSYNEQFF
>TRBJ2-7|TRBV27|.|.
TGTGCCAGCAGTGAGGGAGAAAGCTACGAGCAGTACTTC
CASSEGESYEQYF
>TRBJ2-3|TRBV3-1/TRBV3-2|.|TRBD2
TGTGCCAGCAGCCATAGCGGGAGGGGGGGTACAGATACGCAGTATTTT
CASSHSGRGGTDTQYF
>TRBJ1-2|TRBV10-3|.|TRBD1
TGTGCCATCAGAACGAGTACAGGGGGTTCAAACTATGGCTACACCTTC
CAIRTSTGGSNYGYTF
>TRBJ1-5|TRBV18|.|.
TGTGCCAGCTCACCTCTGAGGGAGGGACAGCCCCAGCATTTT
CASSPLREGQPQHF
>TRBJ1-2|TRBV7-9|.|.
TGTGCCAGCAGCTTAGCCCAGGCGGGGGGAAGACGTTATGGCTACACCTTC
CASSLAQAGGRRYGYTF
>TRBJ1-5|TRBV19|.|TRBD1
TGTGCCAGTAGTACGGACAGGGTTTATCAGCCCCAGCATTTT
CASSTDRVYQPQHF
>TRBJ2-3|TRBV7-2|few|TRBD2
TGTGCCACCAACAGACTAGCGGGAGATGGGACAGATACGCAGTATTTT
CATNRLAGDGTDTQYF
>TRBJ1-2|TRBV5-1|.|.
TGCGCCAGCAGCGAATTCGGACAGCCGAGGAACACCTTC
CASSEFGQPRNTF
>TRBJ2-3|TRBV5-4|.|.
TGTGCCAGCAGCTTGGGCGGCGGAGCTAGCACAGATACGCAGTATTTT
CASSLGGGASTDTQYF
>TRBJ2-7|TRBV28|.|.
TGTGCCAGCAGTTTAACAGATCCAACCTACGAGCAGTACTTC
CASSLTDPTYEQYF
>TRBJ1-4|TRBV5-1|.|.
TGCGCCAGTGCCTTAGCTGCAACTAATGAAAAACTGTTTTTT
CASALAATNEKLFF
>TRBJ2-7|TRBV9|.|TRBD2
TGTGCCAGCAGCGTTAGCGGGACTTCCTACGAGCAGTACTTC
CASSVSGTSYEQYF
>TRBJ2-1|TRBV5-8|once|.
TGTGCCAGCAGCTTGGCTATATCGGCTAGTTCCCTCTATGAGCAGTTCTTC
CASSLAISASSLYEQFF
>TRBJ1-4|TRBV18|.|.
TGTGCCAGCTCACTAGCGATTAATGAAAAACTGTTTTTT
CASSLAINEKLFF
>TRBJ1-2|TRBV5-6|.|.
TGTGCCAGCAGACTTATGGACTATGGCTACACCTTC
CASRLMDYGYTF